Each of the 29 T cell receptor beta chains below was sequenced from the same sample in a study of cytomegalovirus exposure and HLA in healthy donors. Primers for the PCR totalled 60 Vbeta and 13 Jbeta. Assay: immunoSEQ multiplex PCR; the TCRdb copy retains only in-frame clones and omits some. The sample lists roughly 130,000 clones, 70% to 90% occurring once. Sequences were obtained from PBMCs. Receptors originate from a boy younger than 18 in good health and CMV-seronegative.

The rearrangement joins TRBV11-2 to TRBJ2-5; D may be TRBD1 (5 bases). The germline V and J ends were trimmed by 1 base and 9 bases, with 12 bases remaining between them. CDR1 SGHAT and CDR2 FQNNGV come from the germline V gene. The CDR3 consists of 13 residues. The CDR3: CASSLVPQDPQYF. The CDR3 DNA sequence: TGTGCCAGCAGCTTAGTTCCACAGGATCCCCAGTACTTC. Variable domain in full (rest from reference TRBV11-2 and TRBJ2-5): EAGVAQSPRYKIIEKRQSVAFWCNPISGHATLYWYQQILGQGPKLLIQFQNNGVVDDSQLPKDRFSAERLKGVDSTLKIQPAKLEDSAVYLCASSLVPQDPQYFGPGTRLLVL.

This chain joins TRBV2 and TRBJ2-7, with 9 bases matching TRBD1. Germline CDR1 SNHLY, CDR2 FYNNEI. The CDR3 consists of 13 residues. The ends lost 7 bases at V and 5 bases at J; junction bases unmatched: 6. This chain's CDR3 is CASNGQGIHEQYF. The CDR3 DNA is TGTGCCAGCAATGGACAGGGGATTCACGAGCAGTACTTC.

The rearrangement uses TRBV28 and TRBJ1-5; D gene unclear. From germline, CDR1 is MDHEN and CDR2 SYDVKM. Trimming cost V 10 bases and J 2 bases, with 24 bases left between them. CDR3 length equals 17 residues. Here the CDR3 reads CATVEEQMSFGNQPQHF. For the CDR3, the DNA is TGTGCCACCGTCGAGGAACAAATGTCGTTCGGCAATCAGCCCCAGCATTTT.

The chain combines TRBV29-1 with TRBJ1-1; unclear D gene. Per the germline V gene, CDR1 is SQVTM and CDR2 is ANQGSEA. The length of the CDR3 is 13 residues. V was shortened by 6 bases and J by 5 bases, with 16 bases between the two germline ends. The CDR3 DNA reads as TGCAGCGTCATCCCCGGGGTAGGAACTGAAGCTTTCTTT. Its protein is CSVIPGVGTEAFF.

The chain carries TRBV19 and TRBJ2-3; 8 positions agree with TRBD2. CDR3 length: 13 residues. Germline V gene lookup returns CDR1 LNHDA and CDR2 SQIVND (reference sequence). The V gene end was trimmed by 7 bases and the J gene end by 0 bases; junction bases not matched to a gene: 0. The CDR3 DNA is TGTGCCAGTAAGCGGGAGAGCACAGATACGCAGTATTTT. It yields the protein CASKRESTDTQYF.

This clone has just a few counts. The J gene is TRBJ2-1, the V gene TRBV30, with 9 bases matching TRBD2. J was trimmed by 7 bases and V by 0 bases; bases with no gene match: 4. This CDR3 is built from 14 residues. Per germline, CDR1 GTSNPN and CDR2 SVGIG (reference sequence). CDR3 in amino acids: CAWSVLSGSNEQFF. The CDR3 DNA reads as TGTGCCTGGAGTGTACTTAGCGGGAGTAATGAGCAGTTCTTC.

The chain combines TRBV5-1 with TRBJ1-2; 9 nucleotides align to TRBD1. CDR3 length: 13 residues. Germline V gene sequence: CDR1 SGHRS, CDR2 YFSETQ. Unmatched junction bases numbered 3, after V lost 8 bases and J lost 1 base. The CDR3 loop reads CASRTGDNYGYTF. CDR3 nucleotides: TGCGCCAGTAGGACAGGGGATAACTATGGCTACACCTTC.

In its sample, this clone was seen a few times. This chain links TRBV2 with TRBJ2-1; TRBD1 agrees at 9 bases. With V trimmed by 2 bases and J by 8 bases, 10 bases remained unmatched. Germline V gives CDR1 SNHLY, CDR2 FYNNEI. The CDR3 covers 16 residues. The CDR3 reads CASSEPPGQGFHEQFF. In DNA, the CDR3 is TGTGCCAGCAGTGAACCCCCGGGACAGGGTTTCCATGAGCAGTTCTTC.

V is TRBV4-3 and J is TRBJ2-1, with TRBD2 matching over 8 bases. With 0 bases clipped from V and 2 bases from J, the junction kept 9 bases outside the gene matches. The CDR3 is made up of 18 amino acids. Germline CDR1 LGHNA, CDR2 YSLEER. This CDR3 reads CASSQDIVAGLPYNEQFF. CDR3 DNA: TGCGCCAGCAGCCAAGATATAGTAGCGGGGCTACCCTACAATGAGCAGTTCTTC.

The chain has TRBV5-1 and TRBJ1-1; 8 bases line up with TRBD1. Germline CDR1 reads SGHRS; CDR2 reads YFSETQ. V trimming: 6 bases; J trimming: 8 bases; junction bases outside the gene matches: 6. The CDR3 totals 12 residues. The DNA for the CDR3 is TGCGCCAGCACCTCAGGGGGCTCCGAAGCTTTCTTT. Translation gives CASTSGGSEAFF.

CDR3 nucleotide sequence: TGTGCCGCCGGGAGGAGGGACACTGAAGCTTTCTTT. Protein sequence: CAAGRRDTEAFF. The chain is built from TRBV6-1 and TRBJ1-1, with D unclear. Germline-derived CDR1 and CDR2 are MNHNS and SASEGT. Trimming left V 11 bases short and J 3 bases short, with 13 bases between. The CDR3 runs to 12 residues.

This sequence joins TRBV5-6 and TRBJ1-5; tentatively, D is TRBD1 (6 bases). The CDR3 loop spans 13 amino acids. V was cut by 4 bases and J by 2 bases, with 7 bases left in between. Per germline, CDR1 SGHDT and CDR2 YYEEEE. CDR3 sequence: CASSPGGNQPQHF. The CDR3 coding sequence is TGTGCCAGCAGCCCAGGGGGCAATCAGCCCCAGCATTTT.

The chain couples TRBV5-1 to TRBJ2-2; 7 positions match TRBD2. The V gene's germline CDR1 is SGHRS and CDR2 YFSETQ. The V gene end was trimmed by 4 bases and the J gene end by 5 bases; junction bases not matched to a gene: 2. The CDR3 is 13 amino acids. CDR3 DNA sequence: TGCGCCAGCAGCGTGGGAGGGACCGGGGAGCTGTTTTTT. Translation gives CASSVGGTGELFF.

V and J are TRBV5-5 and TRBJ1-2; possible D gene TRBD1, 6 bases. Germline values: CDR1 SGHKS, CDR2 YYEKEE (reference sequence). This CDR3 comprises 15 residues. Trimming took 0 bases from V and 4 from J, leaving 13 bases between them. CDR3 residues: CASSLEPQGLYGYTF. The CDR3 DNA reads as TGTGCCAGCAGCTTGGAGCCACAGGGCCTCTATGGCTACACCTTC.

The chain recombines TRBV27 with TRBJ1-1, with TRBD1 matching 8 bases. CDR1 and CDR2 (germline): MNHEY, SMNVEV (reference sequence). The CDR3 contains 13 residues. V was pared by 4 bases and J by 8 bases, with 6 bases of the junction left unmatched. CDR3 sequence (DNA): TGTGCCAGCAGTTACCGACAGGGGACGGAAGCTTTCTTT. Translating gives CASSYRQGTEAFF.

This CDR3 is CALAGENTEAFF. In DNA form, the CDR3 reads TGTGCCCTAGCAGGGGAGAACACTGAAGCTTTCTTT. The chain couples TRBV30 to TRBJ1-1; possible D gene TRBD1, 6 bases. The V gene's germline CDR1 is GTSNPN and CDR2 SVGIG (reference sequence). The CDR3 totals 12 residues. Trimming pared 8 bases from V and 1 base from J, leaving 11 bases between.

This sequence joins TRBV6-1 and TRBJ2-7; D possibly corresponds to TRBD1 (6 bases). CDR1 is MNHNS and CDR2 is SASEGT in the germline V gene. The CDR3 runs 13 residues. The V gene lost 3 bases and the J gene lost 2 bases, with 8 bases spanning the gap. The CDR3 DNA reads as TGTGCCAGCAGTGAGGGACATGCCTACGAGCAGTACTTC. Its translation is CASSEGHAYEQYF.

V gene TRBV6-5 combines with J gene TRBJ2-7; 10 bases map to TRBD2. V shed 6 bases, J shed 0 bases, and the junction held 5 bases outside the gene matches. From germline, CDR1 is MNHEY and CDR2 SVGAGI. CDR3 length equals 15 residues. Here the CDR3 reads CASRRLAGVSYEQYF. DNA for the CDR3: TGTGCCAGCAGAAGACTAGCGGGCGTCTCCTACGAGCAGTACTTC.

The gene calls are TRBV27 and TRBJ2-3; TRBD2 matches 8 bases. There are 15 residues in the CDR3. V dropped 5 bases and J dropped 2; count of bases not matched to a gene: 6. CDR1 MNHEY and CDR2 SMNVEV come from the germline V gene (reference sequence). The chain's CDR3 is CASSRSSGATDTQYF. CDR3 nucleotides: TGTGCCAGCAGTCGTAGTAGCGGGGCCACAGATACGCAGTATTTT.

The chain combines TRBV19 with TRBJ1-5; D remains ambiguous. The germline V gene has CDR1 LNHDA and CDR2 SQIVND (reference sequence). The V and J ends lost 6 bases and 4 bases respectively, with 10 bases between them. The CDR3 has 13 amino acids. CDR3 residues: CASSGLGNQPQHF. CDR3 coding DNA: TGTGCCAGTAGCGGGTTGGGTAATCAGCCCCAGCATTTT.

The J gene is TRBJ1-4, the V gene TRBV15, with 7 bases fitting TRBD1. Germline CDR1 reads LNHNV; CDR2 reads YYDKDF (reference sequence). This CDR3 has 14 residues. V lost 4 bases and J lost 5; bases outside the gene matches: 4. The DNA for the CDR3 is TGTGCCACCAGCAAAGGACAGGAAAATGAAAAACTGTTTTTT. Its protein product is CATSKGQENEKLFF.

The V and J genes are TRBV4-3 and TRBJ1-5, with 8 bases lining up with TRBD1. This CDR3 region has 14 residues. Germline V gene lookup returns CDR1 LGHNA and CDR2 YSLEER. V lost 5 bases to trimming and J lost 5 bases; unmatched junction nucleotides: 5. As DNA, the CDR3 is TGCGCCAGCAGCGAGACAGGGGACGATCAGCCCCAGCATTTT. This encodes CASSETGDDQPQHF.

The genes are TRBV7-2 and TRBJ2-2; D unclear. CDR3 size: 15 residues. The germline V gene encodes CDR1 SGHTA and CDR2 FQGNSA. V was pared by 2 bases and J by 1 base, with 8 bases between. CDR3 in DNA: TGTGCCAGCAGCTTACAGATCCAGAACACCGGGGAGCTGTTTTTT. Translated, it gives CASSLQIQNTGELFF.

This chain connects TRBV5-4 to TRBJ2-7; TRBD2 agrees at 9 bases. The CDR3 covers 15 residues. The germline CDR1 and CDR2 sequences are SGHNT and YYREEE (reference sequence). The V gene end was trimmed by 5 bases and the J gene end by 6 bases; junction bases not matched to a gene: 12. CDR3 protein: CASSWSRGGLSEQYF. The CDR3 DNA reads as TGTGCCAGCAGTTGGTCGCGGGGGGGCTTATCCGAGCAGTACTTC.

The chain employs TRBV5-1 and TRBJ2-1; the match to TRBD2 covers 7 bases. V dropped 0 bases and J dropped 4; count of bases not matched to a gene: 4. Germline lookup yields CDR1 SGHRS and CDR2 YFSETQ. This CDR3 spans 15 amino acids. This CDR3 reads CASSLAASGYNEQFF. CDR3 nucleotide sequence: TGCGCCAGCAGCTTGGCCGCTAGCGGTTACAATGAGCAGTTCTTC.

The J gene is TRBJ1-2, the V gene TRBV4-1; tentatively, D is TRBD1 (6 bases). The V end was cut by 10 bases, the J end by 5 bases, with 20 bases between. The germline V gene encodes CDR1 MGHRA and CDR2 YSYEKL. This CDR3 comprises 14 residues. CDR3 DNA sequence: TGCGCCACCACAAATGGACAGACCGGTTATGGCTACACCTTC. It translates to CATTNGQTGYGYTF.

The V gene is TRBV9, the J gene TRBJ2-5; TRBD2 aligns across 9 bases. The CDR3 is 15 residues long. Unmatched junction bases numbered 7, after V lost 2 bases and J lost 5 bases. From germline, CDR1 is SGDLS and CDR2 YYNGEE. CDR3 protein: CASSVLAGARETQYF. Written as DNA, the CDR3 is TGTGCCAGCAGCGTTTTAGCGGGGGCAAGGGAGACCCAGTACTTC.

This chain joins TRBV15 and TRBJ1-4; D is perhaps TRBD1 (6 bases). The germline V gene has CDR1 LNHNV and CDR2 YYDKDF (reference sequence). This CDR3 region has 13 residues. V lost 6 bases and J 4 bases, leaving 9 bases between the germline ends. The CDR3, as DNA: TGTGCCACCAGGTCAGGGGATAATGAAAAACTGTTTTTT. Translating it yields CATRSGDNEKLFF.

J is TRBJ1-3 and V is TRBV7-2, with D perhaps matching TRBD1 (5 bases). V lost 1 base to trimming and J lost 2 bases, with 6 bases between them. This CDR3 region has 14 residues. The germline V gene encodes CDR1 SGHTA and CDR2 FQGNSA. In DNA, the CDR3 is TGTGCCAGCAGCTTAGGCAGGGCTGGAAACACCATATATTTT. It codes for CASSLGRAGNTIYF.